The rows below give T cell receptor beta chains drawn from one sample of a study of cytomegalovirus exposure and HLA in healthy donors. TCRdb keeps only in-frame clones here, not all; method: immunoSEQ multiplex PCR. The table has roughly 180,000 clones, around 85% seen once. What was sequenced was PBMCs. All receptors derive from a boy younger than 10 in good health and CMV-seronegative. Each CDR3 is given with its conserved first and last residue. The order of the fields is V gene, clone size, CDR3 length, D gene, J gene, CDR3 DNA, CDR3 protein. The D gene is left open where the match is weak. Expanded clones get a size class; other rows say once, few or many, or leave the size out.

v_gene: TRBV2; abundance: few; len: 14; d_gene: NA; j_gene: TRBJ2-5; CDR3nt: TGTGCCAGCAGTGAAACCGGGTTCGGCGAGACCCAGTACTTC; CDR3aa: CASSETGFGETQYF
v_gene: TRBV6-6; abundance: NA; len: 16; d_gene: NA; j_gene: TRBJ1-3; CDR3nt: TGTGCCAGCAGTTACTCCCCAGGGATCTCTGGAAACACCATATATTTT; CDR3aa: CASSYSPGISGNTIYF
v_gene: TRBV11-3; abundance: NA; len: 14; d_gene: TRBD2; j_gene: TRBJ2-3; CDR3nt: TGTGCCAGCCAGTCGGGACTAGCGGCAGATACGCAGTATTTT; CDR3aa: CASQSGLAADTQYF
v_gene: TRBV5-1; abundance: NA; len: 15; d_gene: NA; j_gene: TRBJ1-6; CDR3nt: TGCGCCAGCAGCCAGGTGGAACGGCCAAATTCACCCCTCCACTTT; CDR3aa: CASSQVERPNSPLHF
v_gene: TRBV5-1; abundance: NA; len: 14; d_gene: NA; j_gene: TRBJ2-1; CDR3nt: TGCGCCAGCAGCTTAGCGGGACACTACAATGAGCAGTTCTTC; CDR3aa: CASSLAGHYNEQFF
v_gene: TRBV28; abundance: few; len: 15; d_gene: TRBD1; j_gene: TRBJ2-7; CDR3nt: TGTGCCAGCAGCCCTCCCGGGACAGGGGTCTACGAGCAGTACTTC; CDR3aa: CASSPPGTGVYEQYF
v_gene: TRBV4-2; abundance: once; len: 16; d_gene: TRBD2; j_gene: TRBJ2-3; CDR3nt: TGTGCCAGCAGCCAAGTAGAGCGGGAGGGCCCCGATACGCAGTATTTT; CDR3aa: CASSQVEREGPDTQYF
v_gene: TRBV6-5; abundance: few; len: 14; d_gene: TRBD1; j_gene: TRBJ2-3; CDR3nt: TGTGCCAGCAGTCTAGACAGGGTCACAGATACGCAGTATTTT; CDR3aa: CASSLDRVTDTQYF
v_gene: TRBV2; abundance: NA; len: 17; d_gene: TRBD2; j_gene: TRBJ2-3; CDR3nt: TGTGCCAGCACCCGGCTAGCGGGAGGCCAAAGCACAGATACGCAGTATTTT; CDR3aa: CASTRLAGGQSTDTQYF
v_gene: TRBV6-1; abundance: NA; len: 13; d_gene: TRBD1; j_gene: TRBJ1-3; CDR3nt: TGTGCCGGGGGGACAGGACTTGGAAACACCATATATTTT; CDR3aa: CAGGTGLGNTIYF
v_gene: TRBV10-3; abundance: NA; len: 17; d_gene: TRBD2; j_gene: TRBJ2-1; CDR3nt: TGTGCCATCAGTGAGTCCCAGGTAGCGGGAGCATACAATGAGCAGTTCTTC; CDR3aa: CAISESQVAGAYNEQFF
v_gene: TRBV19; abundance: NA; len: 13; d_gene: NA; j_gene: TRBJ1-1; CDR3nt: TGTGCCAGTAGTACCTTACAGGGTTCTGAAGCTTTCTTT; CDR3aa: CASSTLQGSEAFF
v_gene: TRBV6-1; abundance: NA; len: 15; d_gene: TRBD1; j_gene: TRBJ1-4; CDR3nt: TGTGCCAGCAGTGCCGGACAGGGAAGAGATGAAAAACTGTTTTTT; CDR3aa: CASSAGQGRDEKLFF
v_gene: TRBV9; abundance: NA; len: 16; d_gene: NA; j_gene: TRBJ2-5; CDR3nt: TGTGCCAGCAGCGTAGAAGTGGGGGCTAACGTGGAGACCCAGTACTTC; CDR3aa: CASSVEVGANVETQYF
v_gene: TRBV30; abundance: NA; len: 13; d_gene: NA; j_gene: TRBJ1-1; CDR3nt: TGTGCCTGGAGTGTACGACAGTCCGCCGAAGCTTTCTTT; CDR3aa: CAWSVRQSAEAFF
v_gene: TRBV30; abundance: few; len: 12; d_gene: TRBD2; j_gene: TRBJ2-3; CDR3nt: TGTGCCTGGACCCCGGGGGGAGATACGCAGTATTTT; CDR3aa: CAWTPGGDTQYF
v_gene: TRBV9; abundance: NA; len: 14; d_gene: NA; j_gene: TRBJ2-2; CDR3nt: TGTGCCAGCAGCGTAAGCACTACCACCGGGGAGCTGTTTTTT; CDR3aa: CASSVSTTTGELFF
v_gene: TRBV7-9; abundance: NA; len: 17; d_gene: TRBD2; j_gene: TRBJ2-5; CDR3nt: TGTTCCAGCAGCTTAGGAGTAGCGGGGGGGTATCAAGAGACCCAGTACTTC; CDR3aa: CSSSLGVAGGYQETQYF
v_gene: TRBV30; abundance: NA; len: 21; d_gene: TRBD2; j_gene: TRBJ2-3; CDR3nt: TGTGCCTGGAGTAAGGGAGCCGGGACTAGCGGTGTTTCGGATCCCACAGATACGCAGTATTTT; CDR3aa: CAWSKGAGTSGVSDPTDTQYF
v_gene: TRBV5-8; abundance: NA; len: 15; d_gene: TRBD1; j_gene: TRBJ2-4; CDR3nt: TGTGCCAGCAGCAGGACCGGGACAGCCCCTAACATTCAGTACTTC; CDR3aa: CASSRTGTAPNIQYF
v_gene: TRBV11-2; abundance: NA; len: 14; d_gene: NA; j_gene: TRBJ1-4; CDR3nt: TGTGCCAGCAGCTTATCAGGGCTTAATGAAAAACTGTTTTTT; CDR3aa: CASSLSGLNEKLFF
v_gene: TRBV6-1; abundance: NA; len: 15; d_gene: NA; j_gene: TRBJ1-5; CDR3nt: TGTGCCAGCAGTGACACGGGGGGGCTGAGGCAGCCCCAGCATTTT; CDR3aa: CASSDTGGLRQPQHF
v_gene: TRBV14; abundance: NA; len: 14; d_gene: NA; j_gene: TRBJ2-1; CDR3nt: TGTGCCAGCAGCCCGTTGAAGGGGTTCAATGAGCAGTTCTTC; CDR3aa: CASSPLKGFNEQFF
v_gene: TRBV2; abundance: once; len: 11; d_gene: NA; j_gene: TRBJ1-2; CDR3nt: TGTGCCAGCTACGGGGACTATGGCTACACCTTC; CDR3aa: CASYGDYGYTF
v_gene: TRBV5-6; abundance: NA; len: 13; d_gene: NA; j_gene: TRBJ1-1; CDR3nt: TGTGCCAGCAGCCTGGAACTGGTGACTGAAGCTTTCTTT; CDR3aa: CASSLELVTEAFF
v_gene: TRBV5-6; abundance: NA; len: 18; d_gene: NA; j_gene: TRBJ2-3; CDR3nt: TGTGCCAGCAGCTTGGAGCGGGGCGGGGGCCGGTACTCAGATACGCAGTATTTT; CDR3aa: CASSLERGGGRYSDTQYF
v_gene: TRBV4-2; abundance: once; len: 15; d_gene: NA; j_gene: TRBJ2-2; CDR3nt: TGTGCCAGCACTGAGACTCCCATAGGGAGCGGGGAGCTGTTTTTT; CDR3aa: CASTETPIGSGELFF
v_gene: TRBV9; abundance: NA; len: 14; d_gene: NA; j_gene: TRBJ1-1; CDR3nt: TGTGCCAGCAGCGTAGGAGGAATTAACACTGAAGCTTTCTTT; CDR3aa: CASSVGGINTEAFF
v_gene: TRBV6-5; abundance: NA; len: 14; d_gene: NA; j_gene: TRBJ2-2; CDR3nt: TGTGCCAGCAGTTACTTAGGGGTCACCGGGGAGCTGTTTTTT; CDR3aa: CASSYLGVTGELFF
v_gene: TRBV2; abundance: once; len: 17; d_gene: NA; j_gene: TRBJ2-1; CDR3nt: TGTGCCAGCCTTTGGACTAAGGAGTCGAGCTCCTACAATGAGCAGTTCTTC; CDR3aa: CASLWTKESSSYNEQFF
v_gene: TRBV2; abundance: NA; len: 12; d_gene: NA; j_gene: TRBJ1-5; CDR3nt: TGTGCCAGCACAGGCGGCAATCAGCCCCAGCATTTT; CDR3aa: CASTGGNQPQHF
v_gene: TRBV4-1; abundance: NA; len: 18; d_gene: NA; j_gene: TRBJ1-6; CDR3nt: TGCGCCAGCAGCCAACGCGACAGGTGGGGCTCCTATAATTCACCCCTCCACTTT; CDR3aa: CASSQRDRWGSYNSPLHF
v_gene: TRBV7-9; abundance: NA; len: 13; d_gene: TRBD1; j_gene: TRBJ1-1; CDR3nt: TGTGCCAGCAGCCGGACAGGGGGCACTGAAGCTTTCTTT; CDR3aa: CASSRTGGTEAFF
v_gene: TRBV11-2; abundance: NA; len: 12; d_gene: NA; j_gene: TRBJ2-7; CDR3nt: TGTGCCAGCAGCCCTAGCTCCTACGAGCAGTACTTC; CDR3aa: CASSPSSYEQYF
v_gene: TRBV7-9; abundance: once; len: 16; d_gene: TRBD2; j_gene: TRBJ2-3; CDR3nt: TGTGCCAGCAGCCGAGGGACTAGCGGTTCGAGGGATACGCAGTATTTT; CDR3aa: CASSRGTSGSRDTQYF
v_gene: TRBV6-5; abundance: NA; len: 13; d_gene: NA; j_gene: TRBJ1-3; CDR3nt: TGTGCCAGCAGGGACAACTCTGGAAACACCATATATTTT; CDR3aa: CASRDNSGNTIYF
v_gene: TRBV7-9; abundance: NA; len: 12; d_gene: NA; j_gene: TRBJ2-1; CDR3nt: TGTGCCAGCAGTCCCAGGGGGGATGAGCAGTTCTTC; CDR3aa: CASSPRGDEQFF
v_gene: TRBV5-1; abundance: NA; len: 16; d_gene: NA; j_gene: TRBJ2-3; CDR3nt: TGCGCCAGCAGCTTGTATTCAGGGGTTGGTACAGATACGCAGTATTTT; CDR3aa: CASSLYSGVGTDTQYF
v_gene: TRBV29-1; abundance: NA; len: 13; d_gene: NA; j_gene: TRBJ2-2; CDR3nt: TGCAGCGTTGGATTCACAGACACCGGGGAGCTGTTTTTT; CDR3aa: CSVGFTDTGELFF
v_gene: TRBV7-2; abundance: few; len: 13; d_gene: TRBD2; j_gene: TRBJ2-7; CDR3nt: TGTGCCAGCAGCCCCGGAGGGAGGGTTGAGCAGTACTTC; CDR3aa: CASSPGGRVEQYF
v_gene: TRBV27; abundance: NA; len: 14; d_gene: TRBD1; j_gene: TRBJ1-1; CDR3nt: TGTGCCAGCAGTTCAAGCAGGGGGCGGACTGAAGCTTTCTTT; CDR3aa: CASSSSRGRTEAFF
v_gene: TRBV19; abundance: NA; len: 16; d_gene: TRBD1; j_gene: TRBJ2-1; CDR3nt: TGTGCCAGTAGTATCCAACTGTGGACAGGGACGAATGAGCAGTTCTTC; CDR3aa: CASSIQLWTGTNEQFF
v_gene: TRBV15; abundance: NA; len: 19; d_gene: TRBD1; j_gene: TRBJ1-5; CDR3nt: TGTGCCACCAGCAGCGTCTCGGGACAGGGGGATTATAGCAATCAGCCCCAGCATTTT; CDR3aa: CATSSVSGQGDYSNQPQHF
v_gene: TRBV19; abundance: NA; len: 14; d_gene: TRBD1; j_gene: TRBJ1-5; CDR3nt: TGTGCCAGTAGTAGACAGGGTGGGAATCAGCCCCAGCATTTT; CDR3aa: CASSRQGGNQPQHF
v_gene: TRBV2; abundance: NA; len: 18; d_gene: TRBD2; j_gene: TRBJ2-1; CDR3nt: TGTGCCAGCAGTGGCCCTCTACTAGCGGGATACTCCTACAATGAGCAGTTCTTC; CDR3aa: CASSGPLLAGYSYNEQFF
v_gene: TRBV28; abundance: once; len: 18; d_gene: TRBD1; j_gene: TRBJ1-3; CDR3nt: TGTGCCAGCAGTATATACCAGGCCGGGACAGGGTTTGGAAACACCATATATTTT; CDR3aa: CASSIYQAGTGFGNTIYF
v_gene: TRBV2; abundance: NA; len: 16; d_gene: NA; j_gene: TRBJ2-1; CDR3nt: TGTGCCAGCAGTCACCGGGAGAACCCTGGGTGGGATGAGCAGTTCTTC; CDR3aa: CASSHRENPGWDEQFF
v_gene: TRBV6-4; abundance: NA; len: 15; d_gene: NA; j_gene: TRBJ2-2; CDR3nt: TGTGCCAGCAGTGAGAACGGGAAGAACACCGGGGAGCTGTTTTTT; CDR3aa: CASSENGKNTGELFF
v_gene: TRBV5-1; abundance: NA; len: 15; d_gene: NA; j_gene: TRBJ2-5; CDR3nt: TGCGCCAGCAGCTTGAATCCAGGCTCCCAAGAGACCCAGTACTTC; CDR3aa: CASSLNPGSQETQYF
v_gene: TRBV7-9; abundance: NA; len: 18; d_gene: NA; j_gene: TRBJ1-6; CDR3nt: TGTTCCAGCAGCAAAGCCCAATTATCGTTGTCCTATAATTCACCCCTCCACTTT; CDR3aa: CSSSKAQLSLSYNSPLHF
v_gene: TRBV11-2; abundance: NA; len: 16; d_gene: TRBD1; j_gene: TRBJ1-2; CDR3nt: TGTGCCAGCAGCTTAGATGGGAAGGGGGCTAGCTATGGCTACACCTTC; CDR3aa: CASSLDGKGASYGYTF
v_gene: TRBV13; abundance: NA; len: 13; d_gene: NA; j_gene: TRBJ2-1; CDR3nt: TGTGCCAGTGGGGGCTACCCTAGAGATGAGCAGTTCTTC; CDR3aa: CASGGYPRDEQFF
v_gene: TRBV29-1; abundance: NA; len: 19; d_gene: TRBD1; j_gene: TRBJ2-3; CDR3nt: TGCAGCGCCGAAGCAGCAATAGCGAGACAGGGGGCTTTTGCCGATACGCAGTATTTT; CDR3aa: CSAEAAIARQGAFADTQYF
v_gene: TRBV5-1; abundance: NA; len: 13; d_gene: NA; j_gene: TRBJ2-1; CDR3nt: TGCGCCAGCAGCTCCACAGGGATTAATGAGCAGTTCTTC; CDR3aa: CASSSTGINEQFF
v_gene: TRBV28; abundance: NA; len: 13; d_gene: NA; j_gene: TRBJ1-2; CDR3nt: TGTGCCAGCAGTTTACGGTCTAACTATGGCTACACCTTC; CDR3aa: CASSLRSNYGYTF
v_gene: TRBV11-2; abundance: NA; len: 15; d_gene: NA; j_gene: TRBJ2-1; CDR3nt: TGTGCCAGCAGCTTATCCACTATTACCATCAATGAGCAGTTCTTC; CDR3aa: CASSLSTITINEQFF
v_gene: TRBV29-1; abundance: few; len: 13; d_gene: TRBD2; j_gene: TRBJ2-1; CDR3nt: TGCAGCGTTACAGCGGGAGATTCCTATGAGCAGTTCTTC; CDR3aa: CSVTAGDSYEQFF
v_gene: TRBV5-8; abundance: few; len: 12; d_gene: NA; j_gene: TRBJ1-3; CDR3nt: TGTGCCAGCAGCTTCACTGGAAACACCATATATTTT; CDR3aa: CASSFTGNTIYF